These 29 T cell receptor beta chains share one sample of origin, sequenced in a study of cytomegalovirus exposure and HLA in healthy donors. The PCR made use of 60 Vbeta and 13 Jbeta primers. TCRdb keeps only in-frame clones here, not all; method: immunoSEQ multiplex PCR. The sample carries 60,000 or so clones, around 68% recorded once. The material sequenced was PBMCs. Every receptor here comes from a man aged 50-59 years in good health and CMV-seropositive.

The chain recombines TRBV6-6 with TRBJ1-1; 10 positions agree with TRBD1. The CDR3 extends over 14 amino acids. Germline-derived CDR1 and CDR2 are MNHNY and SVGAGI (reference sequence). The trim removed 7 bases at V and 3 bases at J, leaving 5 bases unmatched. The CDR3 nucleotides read TGTGCCAGCACCCAAGGACAGGGGGACACTGAAGCTTTCTTT. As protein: CASTQGQGDTEAFF.

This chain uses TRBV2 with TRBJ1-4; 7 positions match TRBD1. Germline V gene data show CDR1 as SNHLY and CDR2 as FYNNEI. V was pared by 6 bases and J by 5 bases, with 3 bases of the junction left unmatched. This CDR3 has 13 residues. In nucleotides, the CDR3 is TGTGCCAGCAGAGGGACAGTAAATGAAAAACTGTTTTTT. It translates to CASRGTVNEKLFF.

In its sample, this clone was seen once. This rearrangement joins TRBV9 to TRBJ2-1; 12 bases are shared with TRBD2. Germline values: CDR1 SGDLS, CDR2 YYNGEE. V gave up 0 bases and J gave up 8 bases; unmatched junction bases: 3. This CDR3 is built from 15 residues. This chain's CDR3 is CASSVVASGRDEQFF. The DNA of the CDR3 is TGTGCCAGCAGCGTAGTAGCTAGCGGGAGGGATGAGCAGTTCTTC.

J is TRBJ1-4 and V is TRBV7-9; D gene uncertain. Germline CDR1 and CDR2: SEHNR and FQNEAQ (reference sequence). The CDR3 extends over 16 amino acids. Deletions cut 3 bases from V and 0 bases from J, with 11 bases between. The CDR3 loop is CASSLSGVSTNEKLFF. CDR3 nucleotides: TGTGCCAGCAGCTTGTCCGGGGTTTCAACTAATGAAAAACTGTTTTTT.

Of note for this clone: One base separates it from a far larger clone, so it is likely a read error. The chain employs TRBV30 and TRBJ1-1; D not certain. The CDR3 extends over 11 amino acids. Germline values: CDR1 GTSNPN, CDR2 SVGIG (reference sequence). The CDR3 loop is CPWIPLIEAFF. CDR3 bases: TGTCCCTGGATCCCCCTAATTGAAGCTTTCTTT. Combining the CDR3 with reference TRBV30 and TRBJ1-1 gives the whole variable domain SQTIHQWPATLVQPVGSPLSLECTVEGTSNPNLYWYRQAAGRGLQLLFYSVGIGQISSEVPQNLSASRPQDRQFILSSKKLLLSDSGFYLCPWIPLIEAFFGQGTRLTVV.

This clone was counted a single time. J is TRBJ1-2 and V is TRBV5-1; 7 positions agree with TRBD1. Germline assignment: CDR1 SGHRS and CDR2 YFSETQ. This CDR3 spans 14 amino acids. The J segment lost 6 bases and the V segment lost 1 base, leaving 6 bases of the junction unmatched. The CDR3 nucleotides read TGCGCCAGCAGCTTGCGGGGCGGGACAGATGGCTACACCTTC. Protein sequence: CASSLRGGTDGYTF.

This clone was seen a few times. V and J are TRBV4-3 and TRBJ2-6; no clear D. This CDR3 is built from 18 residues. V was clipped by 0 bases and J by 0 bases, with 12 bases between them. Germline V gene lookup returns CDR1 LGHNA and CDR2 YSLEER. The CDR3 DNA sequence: TGCGCCAGCAGCCAAGATCCAGGAAGTAGCTCTGGGGCCAACGTCCTGACTTTC. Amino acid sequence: CASSQDPGSSSGANVLTF.

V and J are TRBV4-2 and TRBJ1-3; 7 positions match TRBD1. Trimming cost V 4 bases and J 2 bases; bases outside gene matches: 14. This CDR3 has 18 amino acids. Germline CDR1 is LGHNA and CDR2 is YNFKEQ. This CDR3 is CASSPPRQGASTGNTIYF. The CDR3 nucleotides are TGTGCCAGCAGCCCCCCCCGACAGGGCGCCAGTACTGGAAACACCATATATTTT.

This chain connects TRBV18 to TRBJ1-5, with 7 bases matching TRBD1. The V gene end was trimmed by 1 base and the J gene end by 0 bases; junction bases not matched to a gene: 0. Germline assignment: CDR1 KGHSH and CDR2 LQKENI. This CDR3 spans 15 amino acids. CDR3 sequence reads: CASSPQGASNQPQHF. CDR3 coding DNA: TGTGCCAGCTCACCACAGGGGGCTAGCAATCAGCCCCAGCATTTT.

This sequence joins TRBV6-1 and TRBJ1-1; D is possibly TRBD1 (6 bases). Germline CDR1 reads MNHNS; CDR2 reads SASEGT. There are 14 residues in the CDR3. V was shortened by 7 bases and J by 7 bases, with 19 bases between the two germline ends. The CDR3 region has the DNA TGTGCCAGCACTAAAACAGGGCACCGGTATGAAGCTTTCTTT. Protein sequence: CASTKTGHRYEAFF.

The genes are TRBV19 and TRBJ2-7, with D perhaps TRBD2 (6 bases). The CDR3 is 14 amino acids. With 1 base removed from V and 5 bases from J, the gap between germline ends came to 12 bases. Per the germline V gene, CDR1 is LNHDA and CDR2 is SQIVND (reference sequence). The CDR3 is CASSIVGGDHEQYF. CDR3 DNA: TGTGCCAGTAGTATAGTCGGAGGGGATCACGAGCAGTACTTC.

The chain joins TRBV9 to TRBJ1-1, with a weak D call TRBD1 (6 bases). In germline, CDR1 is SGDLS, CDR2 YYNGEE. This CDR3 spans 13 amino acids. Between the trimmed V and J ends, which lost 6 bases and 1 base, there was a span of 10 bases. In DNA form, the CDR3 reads TGTGCCAGCAAGGGGGTAGGGAACACTGAAGCTTTCTTT. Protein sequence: CASKGVGNTEAFF.

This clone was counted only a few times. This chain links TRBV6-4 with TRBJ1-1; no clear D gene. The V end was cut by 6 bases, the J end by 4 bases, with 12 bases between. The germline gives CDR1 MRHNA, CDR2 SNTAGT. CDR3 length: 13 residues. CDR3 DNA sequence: TGTGCCAGCAGGGCTGCTGGAGGCACTGAAGCTTTCTTT. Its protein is CASRAAGGTEAFF.

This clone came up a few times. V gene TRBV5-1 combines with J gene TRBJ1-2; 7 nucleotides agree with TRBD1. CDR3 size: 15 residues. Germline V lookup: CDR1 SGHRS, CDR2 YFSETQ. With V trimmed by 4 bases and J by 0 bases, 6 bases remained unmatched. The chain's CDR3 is CASSPGTAPNYGYTF. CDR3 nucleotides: TGCGCCAGCAGCCCCGGGACAGCACCTAACTATGGCTACACCTTC.

The CDR3 bases are TGTGCCAGCAGTGGGACAGGGGCCTACACAGATACGCAGTATTTT. Translating gives CASSGTGAYTDTQYF. The genes are TRBV25-1 and TRBJ2-3; TRBD1 agrees at 9 bases. With 4 bases clipped from V and 2 bases from J, the junction kept 4 bases outside the gene matches. Germline assignment: CDR1 MGHDK and CDR2 SYGVNS. The CDR3 length is 15 residues.

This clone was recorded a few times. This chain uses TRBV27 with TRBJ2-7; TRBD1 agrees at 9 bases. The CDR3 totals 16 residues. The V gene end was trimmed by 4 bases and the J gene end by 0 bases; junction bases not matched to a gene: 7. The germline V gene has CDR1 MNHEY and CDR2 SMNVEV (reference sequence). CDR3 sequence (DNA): TGTGCCAGCAGTTACACCGGGACAGGGACCTCCTACGAGCAGTACTTC. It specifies CASSYTGTGTSYEQYF.

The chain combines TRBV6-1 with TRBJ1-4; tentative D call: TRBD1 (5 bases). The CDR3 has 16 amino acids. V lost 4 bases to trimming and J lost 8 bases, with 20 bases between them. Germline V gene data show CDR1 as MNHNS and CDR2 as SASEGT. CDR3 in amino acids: CASSGIFRVVDEKLFF. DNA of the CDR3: TGTGCCAGCAGTGGAATTTTCAGGGTTGTTGACGAAAAACTGTTTTTT.

The DNA for the CDR3 is TGTGCCAGCAGTCGTAACAGGGGTAGCAATCAGCCCCAGCATTTT. Residues: CASSRNRGSNQPQHF. The chain combines TRBV6-1 with TRBJ1-5; TRBD1 aligns across 7 bases. Germline V gene lookup returns CDR1 MNHNS and CDR2 SASEGT. Losses at the gene ends were 5 bases for V and 0 bases for J; bases not matched to a gene: 4. The CDR3 runs 15 residues.

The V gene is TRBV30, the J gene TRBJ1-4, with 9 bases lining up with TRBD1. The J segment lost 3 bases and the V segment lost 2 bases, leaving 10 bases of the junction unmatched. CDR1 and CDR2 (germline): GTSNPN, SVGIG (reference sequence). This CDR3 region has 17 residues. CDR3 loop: CAWSPGTGPAANEKLFF. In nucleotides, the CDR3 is TGTGCCTGGAGTCCCGGGACAGGGCCTGCGGCTAATGAAAAACTGTTTTTT.

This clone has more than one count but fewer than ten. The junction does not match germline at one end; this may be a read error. Here the CDR3 reads CASSSPPQPGNAGELFF. The CDR3 DNA follows: TGTGCCAGCAGCTCACCCCCCCAACCAGGGAACGCCGGGGAGCTGTTTTTT. The chain employs TRBV7-9 and TRBJ2-2; D perhaps matches TRBD1 (5 bases). This CDR3 has 17 amino acids. Germline lookup yields CDR1 SEHNR and CDR2 FQNEAQ (reference sequence).

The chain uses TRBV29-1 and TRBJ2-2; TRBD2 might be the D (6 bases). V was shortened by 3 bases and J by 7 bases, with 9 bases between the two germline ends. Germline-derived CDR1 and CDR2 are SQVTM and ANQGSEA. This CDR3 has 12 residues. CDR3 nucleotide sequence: TGCAGCGTTGAGAGGGGAGGCGGGGAGCTGTTTTTT. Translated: CSVERGGGELFF.

This CDR3 reads CASTRSGGSETQYF. In DNA, the CDR3 is TGTGCCAGCACCCGTAGCGGGGGGTCAGAGACCCAGTACTTC. The V and J genes are TRBV7-7 and TRBJ2-5; 10 bases are a match to TRBD2. CDR3 length equals 14 residues. J lost 4 bases, V lost 7 bases, and 6 bases had no gene match. CDR1 is SSHAT and CDR2 is FNYEAQ in the germline V gene (reference sequence).

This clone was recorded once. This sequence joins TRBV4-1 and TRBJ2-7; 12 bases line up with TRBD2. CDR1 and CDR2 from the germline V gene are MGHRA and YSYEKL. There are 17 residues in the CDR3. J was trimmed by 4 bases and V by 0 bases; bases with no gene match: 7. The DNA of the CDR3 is TGCGCCAGCAGCCAAGAAGCGGCGCTAGCGGGGGGGTACGAGCAGTACTTC. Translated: CASSQEAALAGGYEQYF.

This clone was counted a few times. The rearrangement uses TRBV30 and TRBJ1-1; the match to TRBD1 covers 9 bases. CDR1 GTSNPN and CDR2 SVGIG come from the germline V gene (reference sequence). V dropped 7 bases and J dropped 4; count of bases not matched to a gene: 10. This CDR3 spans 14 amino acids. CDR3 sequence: CASFQTGGFTEAFF. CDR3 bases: TGTGCCTCGTTCCAAACAGGGGGCTTCACTGAAGCTTTCTTT.

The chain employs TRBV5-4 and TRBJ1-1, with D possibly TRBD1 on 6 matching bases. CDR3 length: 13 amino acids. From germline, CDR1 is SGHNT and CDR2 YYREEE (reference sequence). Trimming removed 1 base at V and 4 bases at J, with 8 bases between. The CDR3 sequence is CASSLQGGTEAFF. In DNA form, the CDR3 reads TGTGCCAGCAGCTTGCAAGGGGGCACTGAAGCTTTCTTT.

This CDR3 is CASSARQKIATNEKLFF. In DNA form, the CDR3 reads TGTGCCAGTAGTGCTAGACAGAAGATTGCAACTAATGAAAAACTGTTTTTT. The rearrangement joins TRBV19 to TRBJ1-4, with D perhaps matching TRBD1 (5 bases). The germline V and J ends were trimmed by 5 bases and 0 bases, with 16 bases remaining between them. Germline CDR1 reads LNHDA; CDR2 reads SQIVND (reference sequence). The CDR3 length is 17 residues.

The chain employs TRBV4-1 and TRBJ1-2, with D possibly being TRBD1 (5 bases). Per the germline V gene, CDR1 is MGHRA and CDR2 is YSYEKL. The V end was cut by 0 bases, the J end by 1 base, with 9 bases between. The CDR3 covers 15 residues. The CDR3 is CASSQDRAINYGYTF. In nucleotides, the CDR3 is TGCGCCAGCAGCCAAGACAGGGCCATTAACTATGGCTACACCTTC.

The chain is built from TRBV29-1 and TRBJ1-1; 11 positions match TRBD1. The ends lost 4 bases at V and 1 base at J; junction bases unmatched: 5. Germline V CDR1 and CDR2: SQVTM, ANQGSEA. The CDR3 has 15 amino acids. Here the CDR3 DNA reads TGCAGCGTTGTAGGGACAGGGGGAAGGAACACTGAAGCTTTCTTT. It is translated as CSVVGTGGRNTEAFF.

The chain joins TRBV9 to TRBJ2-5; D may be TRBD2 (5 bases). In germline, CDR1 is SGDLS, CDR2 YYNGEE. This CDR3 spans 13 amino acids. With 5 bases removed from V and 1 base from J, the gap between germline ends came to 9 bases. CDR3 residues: CASSPRGQETQYF. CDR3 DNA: TGTGCCAGCAGTCCACGGGGCCAAGAGACCCAGTACTTC.